Described below is a single T cell receptor beta chain sequence and its context. Its antigen is currently unknown. Spread over ten immunoSEQ deep assay plates, unsorted PBMC DNA underwent sequencing. Some clones are missing from TCRdb's copy, which holds only in-frame ones; the method was immunoSEQ multiplex PCR. In the table there are hundreds of thousands of clones, approximately 80% of which are singletons. This entry is derived from a study of shared clonotypes between healthy human individuals. Trimming cost V 8 bases and J 7 bases, with 10 bases left between them. Germline CDR1 reads SNHLY; CDR2 reads FYNNEI. CDR3 length: 11 residues. Overall study results and limits: Exclusively blood specimens were collected; tissue repertoires likely differ.

The unsorted samples had some 90 million PBMCs used for genomic DNA. Sequenced sample: PBMCs. This TCR was recovered from a woman in her thirties or forties in good health. Some clones in this sample may be carry-over from other donors' samples. This chain connects TRBV2 to TRBJ2-3; no definite D call. CDR3 region: CASGTIYTQYF. CDR3 nucleotide sequence: TGTGCCAGCGGTACAATATATACGCAGTATTTT.